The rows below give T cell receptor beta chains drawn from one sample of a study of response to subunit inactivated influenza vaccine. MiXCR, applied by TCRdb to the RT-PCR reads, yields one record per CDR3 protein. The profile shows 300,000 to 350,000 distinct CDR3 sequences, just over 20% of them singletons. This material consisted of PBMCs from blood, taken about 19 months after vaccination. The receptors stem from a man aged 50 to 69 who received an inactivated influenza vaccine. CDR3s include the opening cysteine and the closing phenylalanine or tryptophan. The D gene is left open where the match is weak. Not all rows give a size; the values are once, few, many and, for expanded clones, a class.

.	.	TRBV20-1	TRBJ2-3	TGCAGTGCTTACTCGGACAGAGGTCCCACAGATACGCAGTATTTT	CSAYSDRGPTDTQYF
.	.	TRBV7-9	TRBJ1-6	TGTGCCAGCAGCTTTCTACAGTCTGGAGGCTCACCCCTCCACTTT	CASSFLQSGGSPLHF
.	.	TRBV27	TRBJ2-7	TGTGCCAATAGGTCCCTCGCACACTCCTACGAGCAGTACTTC	CANRSLAHSYEQYF
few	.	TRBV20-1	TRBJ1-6	TGCAGTAGCACTGGTTCCTATAATTCACCCCTCCACTTT	CSSTGSYNSPLHF
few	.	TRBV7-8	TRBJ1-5	TGTGCCAGCAGCTCCCAACCCCCAAATCAGCCCCAGCATTTT	CASSSQPPNQPQHF
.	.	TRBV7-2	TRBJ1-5	TGTGCCAGCAGCTTACGCGACACCATGGGGATAGGCAATCAGCCCCAGCATTTT	CASSLRDTMGIGNQPQHF
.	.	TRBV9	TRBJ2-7	TGTGCCAGCAGCGAGGGGCCAGACTCCTACGAGCAGTACTTC	CASSEGPDSYEQYF
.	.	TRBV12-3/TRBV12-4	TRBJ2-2	TGTGCCAGCAGTTTATGGGAGGTTAACACCGGGGAGCTGTTTTTT	CASSLWEVNTGELFF
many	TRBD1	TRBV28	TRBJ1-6	TGTGCCAGCAGGACTGGGACAGGGGTAAATTCACCCCTCCACTTT	CASRTGTGVNSPLHF
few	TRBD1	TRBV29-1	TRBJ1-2	TGCAGCGTTGAGTGGCCCGACAGGGCCTCCGGCTACACCTTC	CSVEWPDRASGYTF
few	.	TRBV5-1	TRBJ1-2	TGCGCCAGCAGCTTTGGGGAGGACTATGGCTACACCTTC	CASSFGEDYGYTF
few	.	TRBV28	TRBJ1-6	TGTGCCAGCAGTTTTAAGAGCTCCTATAATTCACCCCTCCACTTT	CASSFKSSYNSPLHF
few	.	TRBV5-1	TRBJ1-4	TGCGCCAGCAGCCCACAGGGTCTTTTAGGGACTAATGAAAAACTGTTTTTT	CASSPQGLLGTNEKLFF
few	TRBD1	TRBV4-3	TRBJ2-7	TGCGCCAGCAGCTACGACAGGGCCAACTCCTACGAGCAGTACTTC	CASSYDRANSYEQYF
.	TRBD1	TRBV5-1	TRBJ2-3	TGCGCCAGCGGATCCGGACAGGGAACAGATACGCAGTATTTT	CASGSGQGTDTQYF
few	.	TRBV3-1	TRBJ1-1	TGTGCCAGCAGCCTCGCCCCTTGGGCTGAAGCTTTCTTT	CASSLAPWAEAFF
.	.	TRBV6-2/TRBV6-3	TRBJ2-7	TGTGCCAGCAGCCTCTTCGGGACGGAATTTTACGAGCAGTACTTC	CASSLFGTEFYEQYF
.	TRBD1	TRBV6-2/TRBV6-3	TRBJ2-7	TGTGCCAGCAACGGACAGGGAGTCTACGAGCAGTACTTC	CASNGQGVYEQYF
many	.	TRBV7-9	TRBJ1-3	TGTGCCAGCAGCTGGGTAGCTGCTGGAAACACCATATATTTT	CASSWVAAGNTIYF
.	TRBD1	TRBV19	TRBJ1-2	TGTGCCAGCCGGGACAGGGGACCTGGTCACTATGGCTACACCTTC	CASRDRGPGHYGYTF
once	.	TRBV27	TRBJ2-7	TGTGCCAGCAGTTCAATCAGACAGAACCTTTACGAGCAGTACTTC	CASSSIRQNLYEQYF
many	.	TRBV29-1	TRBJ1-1	TGCAGCGTTGCTGGGCAGGGTACTGAAGCTTTCTTT	CSVAGQGTEAFF
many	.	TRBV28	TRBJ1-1	TGTGCCAGCAGTTTTATCATTCATTCCACTGAAGCTTTCTTT	CASSFIIHSTEAFF
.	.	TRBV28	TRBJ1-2	TGTGCCAGCAGTCCGCCCCGGACAGAAAACTATGGCTACACCTTC	CASSPPRTENYGYTF
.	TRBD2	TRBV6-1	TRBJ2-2	TGTGCCAGCAGGGCAACTAGCGGGAACACCGGGGAGCTGTTTTTT	CASRATSGNTGELFF
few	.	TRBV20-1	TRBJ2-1	TGCAGTGCTGGGAGGGAAGGGGGTGAGCAGTTCTTC	CSAGREGGEQFF
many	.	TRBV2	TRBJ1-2	TGTGCCAGCAGTGAAGACGAGCGCGGATCGTATGGCTACACCTTC	CASSEDERGSYGYTF
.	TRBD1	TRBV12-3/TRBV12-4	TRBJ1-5	TGTGCCAGCAGTTTACAGGGGGGACAGCCCCAGCATTTT	CASSLQGGQPQHF
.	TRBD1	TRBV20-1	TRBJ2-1	TGCAGTGCTAGTCCCGGGACAGCCGCTTCCTACAATGAGCAGTTCTTC	CSASPGTAASYNEQFF
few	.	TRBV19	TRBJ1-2	TGTGCCAGTAGTATCGCCAGGGTCTATGGCTACACCTTC	CASSIARVYGYTF